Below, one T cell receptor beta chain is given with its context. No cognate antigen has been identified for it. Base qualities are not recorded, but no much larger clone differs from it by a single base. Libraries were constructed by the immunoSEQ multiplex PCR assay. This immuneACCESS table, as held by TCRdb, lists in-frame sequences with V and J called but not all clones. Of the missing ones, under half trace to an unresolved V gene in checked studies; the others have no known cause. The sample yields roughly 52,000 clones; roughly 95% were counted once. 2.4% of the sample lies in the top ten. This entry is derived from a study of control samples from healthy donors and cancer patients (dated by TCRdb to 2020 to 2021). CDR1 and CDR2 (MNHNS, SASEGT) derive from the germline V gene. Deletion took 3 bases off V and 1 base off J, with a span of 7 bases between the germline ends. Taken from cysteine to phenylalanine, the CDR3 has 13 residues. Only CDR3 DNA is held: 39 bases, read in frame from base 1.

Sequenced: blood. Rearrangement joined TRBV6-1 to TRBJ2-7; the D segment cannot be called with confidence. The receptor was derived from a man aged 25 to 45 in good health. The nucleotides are TGTGCCAGCAGTGAGGTCAATTCCTACGAGCAGTACTTC. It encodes CASSEVNSYEQYF.